This TCR beta chain was recorded in a study of blood T cell repertoires in COVID-19. Across the study: COVID-19 samples, acute and convalescent, were from the United States, Italy and Spain. T cells, B-cell-depleted T cells, or PBMCs provided the cDNA or gDNA that served as material.

The authors' processing: Amplifying reference gene primers gave estimates of nucleated cell counts. Measured with immunoSEQ multiplex PCR; TCRdb has only the in-frame clones, and not every one. V and J calls and clone size come straight from that table; D and trimming were deduced from the DNA. The table includes around 58,000 clones, 88% detected once. Participants were aged about 18 to 100 years from about two dozen US areas. The sequencing sample was made of PBMCs or T cells enriched from blood (not recorded which). This TCR was sampled from a woman between 40 and 55 years old who had recovered from COVID-19.

The CDR3 loop is CASSVGASGGYEQYF. The CDR3 nucleotides read TGTGCCAGCAGCGTAGGGGCTAGCGGGGGCTACGAGCAGTACTTC. The chain has TRBV9 and TRBJ2-7, with TRBD2 matching over 10 bases. Trimming at V came to 0 bases and at J to 3 bases, leaving 3 bases not matched to a gene. Per the germline V gene, CDR1 is SGDLS and CDR2 is YYNGEE. CDR3 size: 15 residues.